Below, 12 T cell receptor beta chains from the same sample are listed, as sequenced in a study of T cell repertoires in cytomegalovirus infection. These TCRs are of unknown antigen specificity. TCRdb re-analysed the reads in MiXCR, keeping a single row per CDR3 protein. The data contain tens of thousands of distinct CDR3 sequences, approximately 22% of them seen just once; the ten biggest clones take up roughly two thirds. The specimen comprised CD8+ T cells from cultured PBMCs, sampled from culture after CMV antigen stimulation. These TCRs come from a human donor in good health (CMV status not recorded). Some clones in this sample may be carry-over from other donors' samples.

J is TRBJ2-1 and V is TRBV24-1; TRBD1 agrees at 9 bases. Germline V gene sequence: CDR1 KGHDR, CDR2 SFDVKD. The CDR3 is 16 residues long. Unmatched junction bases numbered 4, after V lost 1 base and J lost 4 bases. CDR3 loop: CATSDLSGQGYNEQFF. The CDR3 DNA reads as TGTGCCACCAGTGATTTATCGGGACAGGGTTACAATGAGCAGTTCTTC.

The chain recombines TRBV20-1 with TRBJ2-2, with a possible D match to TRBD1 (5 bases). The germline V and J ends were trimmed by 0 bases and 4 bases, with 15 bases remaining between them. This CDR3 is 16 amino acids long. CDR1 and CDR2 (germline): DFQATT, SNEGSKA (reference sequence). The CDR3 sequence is CSARDYRRDGTGELFF. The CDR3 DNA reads TGCAGTGCTAGAGATTATCGCAGGGATGGCACCGGGGAGCTGTTTTTT.

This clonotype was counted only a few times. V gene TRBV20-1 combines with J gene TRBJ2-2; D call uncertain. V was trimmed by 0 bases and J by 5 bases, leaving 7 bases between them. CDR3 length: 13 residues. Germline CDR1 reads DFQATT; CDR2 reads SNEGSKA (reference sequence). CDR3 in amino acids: CSARDMGTGELFF. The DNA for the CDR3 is TGCAGTGCTAGAGATATGGGAACCGGGGAGCTGTTTTTT.

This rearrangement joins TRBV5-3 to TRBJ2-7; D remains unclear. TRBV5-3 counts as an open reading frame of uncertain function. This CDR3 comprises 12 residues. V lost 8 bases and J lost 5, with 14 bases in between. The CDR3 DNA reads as TGTGCCAGCAGCCCGAATGGCGACGAGCAGTACTTC. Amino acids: CASSPNGDEQYF.

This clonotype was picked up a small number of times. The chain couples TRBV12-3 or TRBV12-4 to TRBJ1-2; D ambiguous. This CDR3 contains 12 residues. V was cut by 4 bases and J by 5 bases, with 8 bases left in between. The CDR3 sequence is CASSSGNYGYTF. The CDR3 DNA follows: TGTGCCAGCAGTTCGGGGAATTATGGCTACACCTTC.

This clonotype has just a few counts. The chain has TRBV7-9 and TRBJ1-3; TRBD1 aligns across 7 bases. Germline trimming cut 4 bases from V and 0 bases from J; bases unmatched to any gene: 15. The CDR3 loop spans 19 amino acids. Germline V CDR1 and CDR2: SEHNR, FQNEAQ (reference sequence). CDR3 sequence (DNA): TGTGCCAGCAGCTCCCCCGAACCGGGACAGTTTTTCTCTGGAAACACCATATATTTT. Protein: CASSSPEPGQFFSGNTIYF.

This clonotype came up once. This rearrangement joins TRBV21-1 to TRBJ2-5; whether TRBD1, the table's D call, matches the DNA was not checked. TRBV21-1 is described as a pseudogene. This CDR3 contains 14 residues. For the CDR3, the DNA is TGTGCCAGCAGACAAACAGGGGGCGAAGAGACCCAGTACTTC. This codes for CASRQTGGEETQYF.

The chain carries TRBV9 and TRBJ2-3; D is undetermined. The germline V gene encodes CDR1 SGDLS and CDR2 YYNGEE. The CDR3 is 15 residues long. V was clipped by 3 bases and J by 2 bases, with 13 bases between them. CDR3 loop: CASSETLHITDTQYF. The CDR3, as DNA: TGTGCCAGCAGCGAGACCCTACACATCACAGATACGCAGTATTTT.

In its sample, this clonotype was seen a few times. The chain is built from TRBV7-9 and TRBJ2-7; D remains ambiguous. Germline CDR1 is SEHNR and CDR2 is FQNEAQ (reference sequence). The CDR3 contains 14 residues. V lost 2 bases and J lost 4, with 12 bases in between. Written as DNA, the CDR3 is TGTGCCAGCAGCTTATTTCTCCGTGAATACGAGCAGTACTTC. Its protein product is CASSLFLREYEQYF.

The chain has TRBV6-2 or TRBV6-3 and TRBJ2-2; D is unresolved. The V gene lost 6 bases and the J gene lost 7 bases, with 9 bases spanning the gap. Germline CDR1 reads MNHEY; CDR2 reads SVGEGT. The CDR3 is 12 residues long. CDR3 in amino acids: CASSAGIGELFF. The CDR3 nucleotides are TGTGCCAGCAGCGCCGGTATCGGGGAGCTGTTTTTT.

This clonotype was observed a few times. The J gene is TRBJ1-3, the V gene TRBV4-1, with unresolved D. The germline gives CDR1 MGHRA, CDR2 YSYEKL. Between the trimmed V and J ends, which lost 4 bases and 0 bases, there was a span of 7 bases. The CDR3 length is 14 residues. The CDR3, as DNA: TGCGCCAGCAGCCTGGGCCTCTCTGGAAACACCATATATTTT. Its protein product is CASSLGLSGNTIYF.

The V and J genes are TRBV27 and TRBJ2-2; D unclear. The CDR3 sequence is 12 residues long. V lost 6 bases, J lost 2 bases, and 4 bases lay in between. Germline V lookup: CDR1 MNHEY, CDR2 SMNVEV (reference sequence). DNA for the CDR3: TGTGCCAGCAGACACAACACCGGGGAGCTGTTTTTT. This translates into CASRHNTGELFF.